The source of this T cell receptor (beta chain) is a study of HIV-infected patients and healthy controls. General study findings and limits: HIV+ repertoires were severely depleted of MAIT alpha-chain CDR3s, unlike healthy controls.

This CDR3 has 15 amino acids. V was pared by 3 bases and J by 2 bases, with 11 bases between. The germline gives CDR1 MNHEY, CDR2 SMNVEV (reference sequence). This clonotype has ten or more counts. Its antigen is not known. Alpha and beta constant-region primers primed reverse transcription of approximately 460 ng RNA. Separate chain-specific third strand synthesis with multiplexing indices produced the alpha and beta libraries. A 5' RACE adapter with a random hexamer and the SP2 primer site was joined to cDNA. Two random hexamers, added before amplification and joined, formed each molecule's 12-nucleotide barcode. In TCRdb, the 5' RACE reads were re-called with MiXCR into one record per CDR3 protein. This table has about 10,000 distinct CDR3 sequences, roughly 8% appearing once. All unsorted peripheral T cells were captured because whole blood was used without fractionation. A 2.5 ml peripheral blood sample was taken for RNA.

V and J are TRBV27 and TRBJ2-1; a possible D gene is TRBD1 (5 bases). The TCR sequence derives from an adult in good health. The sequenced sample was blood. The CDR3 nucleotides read TGTGCCAGCAGTTTCGGGCAGGGCCCCTACAATGAGCAGTTCTTC. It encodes CASSFGQGPYNEQFF.